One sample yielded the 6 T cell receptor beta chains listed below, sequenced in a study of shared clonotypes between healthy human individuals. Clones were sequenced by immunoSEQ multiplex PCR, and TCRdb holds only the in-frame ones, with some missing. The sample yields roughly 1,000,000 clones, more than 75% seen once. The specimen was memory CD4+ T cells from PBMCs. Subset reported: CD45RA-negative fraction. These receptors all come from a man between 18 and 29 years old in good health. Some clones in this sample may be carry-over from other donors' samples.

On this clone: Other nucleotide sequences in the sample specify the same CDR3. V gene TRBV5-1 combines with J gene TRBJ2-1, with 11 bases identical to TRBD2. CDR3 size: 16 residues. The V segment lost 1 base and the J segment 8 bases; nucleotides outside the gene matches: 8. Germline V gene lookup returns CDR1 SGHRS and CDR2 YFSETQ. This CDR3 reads CASSLLTSGSSHEQFF. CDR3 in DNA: TGCGCCAGCAGCTTGCTTACTAGCGGGAGTAGTCATGAGCAGTTCTTC.

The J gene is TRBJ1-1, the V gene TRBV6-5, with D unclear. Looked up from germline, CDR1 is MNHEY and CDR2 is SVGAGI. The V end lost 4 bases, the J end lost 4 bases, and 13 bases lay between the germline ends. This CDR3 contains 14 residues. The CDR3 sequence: CASSSIGSITEAFF. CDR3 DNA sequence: TGTGCCAGCAGTTCCATTGGCAGTATCACTGAAGCTTTCTTT.

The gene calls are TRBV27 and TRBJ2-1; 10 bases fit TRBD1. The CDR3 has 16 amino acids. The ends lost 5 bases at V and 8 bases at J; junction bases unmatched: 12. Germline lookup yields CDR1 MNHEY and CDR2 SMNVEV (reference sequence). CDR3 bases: TGTGCCAGCAGTCTAAAACTCCGGGACAGGGGCCATGAGCAGTTCTTC. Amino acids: CASSLKLRDRGHEQFF.

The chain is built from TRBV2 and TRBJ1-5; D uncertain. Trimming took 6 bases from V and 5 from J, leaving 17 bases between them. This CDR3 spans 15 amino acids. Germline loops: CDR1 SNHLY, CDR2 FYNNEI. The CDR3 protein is CASSDYHRDYQPQHF. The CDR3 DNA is TGTGCCAGCAGCGACTATCACAGAGACTATCAGCCCCAGCATTTT.

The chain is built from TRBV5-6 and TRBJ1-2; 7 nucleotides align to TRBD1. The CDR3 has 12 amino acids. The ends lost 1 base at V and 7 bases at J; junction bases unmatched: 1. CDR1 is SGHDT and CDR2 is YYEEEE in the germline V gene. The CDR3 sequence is CASSLTGVGYTF. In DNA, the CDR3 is TGTGCCAGCAGCTTGACAGGGGTTGGCTACACCTTC.

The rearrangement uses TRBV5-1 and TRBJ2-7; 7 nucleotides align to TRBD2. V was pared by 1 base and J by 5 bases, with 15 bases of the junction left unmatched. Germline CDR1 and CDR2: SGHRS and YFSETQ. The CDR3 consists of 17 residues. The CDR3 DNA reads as TGCGCCAGCAGCTTGCGTTCGGGTCGGGGTGCGGGAGACGAGCAGTACTTC. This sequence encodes CASSLRSGRGAGDEQYF.